The present T cell receptor beta chain was sequenced within a study of blood T cell repertoires in COVID-19 (TCRdb year 2020). With regard to the full study: Samples from collaborators originated in the United States, Italy and Spain and spanned both the acute and convalescent phases of COVID-19. A de-identified subject ID, COVID-19 status, age in years and sex were almost always included in the sample metadata. Subjects who had been exposed to COVID-19, were actively infected with it, or had recovered from it provided the deeply sampled blood TCRbeta repertoires that made up the dataset. Where HLA class I and class II types were available, the types were taken from metadata supplied by the sample provider, not from assay-based typing. Samples came from the ongoing ImmuneRACE study (first 160 participants) plus 1,254 subjects from 6 global collaborators. The prospective study material was composed of cDNA or gDNA derived from T cells, B-cell-depleted T cells, or PBMCs. The repertoires were released in a freely available public database intended as a resource for research on the immune response to SARS-CoV-2. Overall results and qualifications from the work: The quantity of clinical and demographic metadata differed by source and by participant and was supplied without curation.

One collaborating source in Seattle enrolled patients during active infection and followed them longitudinally through the course of disease. The collaborating institutions used their own protocols to collect whole blood in K2EDTA tubes. For TCRbeta analysis, collaborators shipped samples as frozen whole blood, isolated PBMCs, or DNA extracted from either of those sample types. The CDR1 and CDR2 encoded by the germline V gene are MNHEY and SVGAGI. Counted from cysteine to phenylalanine, this CDR3 has 11 amino acids. The read is trimmed to its CDR3 DNA, 33 bases read in frame from base 1. Between the V and J ends, shortened by 6 bases and 2 bases respectively, the junction contains 4 bases. About this clone: Its specific antigen is unknown. The record has no base qualities; no much larger clone is one base away. This same CDR3 is encoded by further DNA sequences in the sample.

TCRbeta CDR3 regions were amplified from genomic DNA using the immunoSEQ Assay, a bias-controlled multiplex PCR. Processing in the source paper ran as follows. The number of nucleated cells in each sample was estimated by amplification of reference gene primers within the assay. Sequence reads were collapsed and filtered to measure the absolute abundance of every unique TCRbeta CDR3 rearrangement. For each sample, productive Simpson clonality was calculated by taking the square root of Simpson's diversity index across productive rearrangements. Here the immuneACCESS table is served through TCRdb, limited to in-frame sequences with V and J called. Missing clones are a known gap in these copies; in checked studies unresolved V genes cover under half, and the rest lacks a known reason. Clone size and the V and J calls come from that table; the DNA yielded D and trimming. This sample is represented by roughly 250,000 clones; 80% to 95% of them were singletons. The top ten hold 2.5% to 3% of the sample.

The rearranged segments are TRBV6-5 and TRBJ1-1; the D segment cannot be called with confidence. This clonotype was obtained from a person between 18 and 30 years old with COVID-19, enrolled during active disease. The specimen was peripheral blood. Here is the DNA: TGTGCCAGCAGGCGAAACACTGAAGCTTTCTTT. It translates to CASRRNTEAFF.